A selection of T cell receptor beta chains follows, all from one sample in a study of T cells in localized non-small cell lung cancer. Libraries were prepared by immunoSEQ multiplex PCR; TCRdb keeps only in-frame clonotypes and omits some of them. Seen here are around 36,000 clones, about 76% observed once, and the top ten hold 30% to 35%. Material: PBMCs, obtained before any cancer treatment. Receptors originate from a woman aged 35-75 years with stage II squamous cell lung carcinoma. CDR3s include the opening cysteine and the closing phenylalanine or tryptophan. D genes are given only for firm matches. The size of a clone is reported for some rows only, either as once, few or many, or as a class for expanded clones.

v_call	j_call	d_call	clone_size	cdr3_nt	cdr3_aa
TRBV6-5	TRBJ1-1	-	-	TGTGCCAGCAGTTATTGGGAGAACACTGAAGCTTTCTTT	CASSYWENTEAFF
TRBV14	TRBJ1-4	-	-	TGTGCCAGCAGCCGGGGGGTCAATGAAAAACTGTTTTTT	CASSRGVNEKLFF
TRBV15	TRBJ2-1	TRBD2	-	TGTGCCACCAGCAGAGATCCCGGGACTACATACAATGAGCAGTTCTTC	CATSRDPGTTYNEQFF
TRBV19	TRBJ1-2	-	few	TGTGCCAGTAGTATAGAAGACAGTCCGACTTACTATGGCTACACCTTC	CASSIEDSPTYYGYTF
TRBV19	TRBJ2-5	-	once	TGTGCCAGTAGTATAGGGCAAGAGACCCAGTACTTC	CASSIGQETQYF
TRBV7-9	TRBJ2-7	-	-	TGTGCCAGCAGCTTAAACATCGGAGAGAACGAGCAGTACTTC	CASSLNIGENEQYF
TRBV18	TRBJ1-2	-	-	TGTGCCAGCTCTCAAGCGGGGGGTGGCTACACCTTC	CASSQAGGGYTF
TRBV5-6	TRBJ2-7	TRBD2	-	TGTGCCAGCCAGATCGGGGGGGCCTACGAGCAGTACTTC	CASQIGGAYEQYF
TRBV7-2	TRBJ1-2	-	once	TGTGCCAGCAGCTTAGACTATCGGGCCGGATATGGCTACACCTTC	CASSLDYRAGYGYTF
TRBV10-3	TRBJ1-6	TRBD1	-	TGTGCCATCAGTGAGACAGGGGGCGCTTCACCCCTCCACTTT	CAISETGGASPLHF
TRBV14	TRBJ2-5	-	-	TGTGCCAGCAGCCCCGGCTTCGCGTCGCAAGAGACCCAGTACTTC	CASSPGFASQETQYF
TRBV6-5	TRBJ1-1	-	medium-sized	TGTGCCAGCAGACGTGACGACACTGAAGCTTTCTTT	CASRRDDTEAFF
TRBV6-5	TRBJ1-2	TRBD1	-	TGTGCCAGCAGTTACTACAGGGGGGATAACTATGGCTACACCTTC	CASSYYRGDNYGYTF
TRBV6-5	TRBJ2-3	TRBD1	-	TGTGCCAGCAGTTACTCGACAGGGGCGCACACAGATACGCAGTATTTT	CASSYSTGAHTDTQYF
TRBV10-2	TRBJ1-1	-	once	TGCGCCGCACAGGGACATAACACTGAAGCTTTCTTT	CAAQGHNTEAFF
TRBV7-9	TRBJ2-1	TRBD1	-	TGTGCCAGCAGCCCTCCGGGACAGGGGTACAATGAGCAGTTCTTC	CASSPPGQGYNEQFF
TRBV19	TRBJ2-1	TRBD2	-	TGTGCCAGTCAATCCGGGACTACCCTAATGAATGAGCAGTTCTTC	CASQSGTTLMNEQFF
TRBV6-5	TRBJ2-3	-	-	TGTGCCAGCAGGGGCCCTAGCACAGATACGCAGTATTTT	CASRGPSTDTQYF
TRBV5-5	TRBJ2-7	TRBD2	-	TGTGCCAGCAGCTTGGCTAGCGGGAGGTTTCTCCACGAGCAGTACTTC	CASSLASGRFLHEQYF
TRBV5-1	TRBJ1-1	-	-	TGCGCCAGCAGCTTGGGGGGGCCAGACACTGAAGCTTTCTTT	CASSLGGPDTEAFF
TRBV19	TRBJ1-5	-	-	TGTGCCAGTAGTACCGGGGAGCAGACCCTCAATCAGCCCCAGCATTTT	CASSTGEQTLNQPQHF
TRBV11-1	TRBJ1-1	-	-	TGTGCCAGCAGCTTAGCGCGGTATAATGAAGCTTTCTTT	CASSLARYNEAFF
TRBV11-3	TRBJ1-2	-	-	TGTGCCAGCAGCCCCAAAGGTGCTGGCTACACCTTC	CASSPKGAGYTF
TRBV7-2	TRBJ2-5	-	-	TGTGCCAGCAGCTTAGCCGATCAGGGGCAAGAGACCCAGTACTTC	CASSLADQGQETQYF
TRBV9	TRBJ1-2	TRBD1	-	TGTGCCAGCAGCGTAGACAGGGGGCGGGATGGCTACACCTTC	CASSVDRGRDGYTF
TRBV5-1	TRBJ1-1	-	-	TGCGCCAGCAGCTTGTTTTCGGGAGACACTGAAGCTTTCTTT	CASSLFSGDTEAFF
TRBV5-1	TRBJ2-7	TRBD1	-	TGCGCCAGCAGCAAAAACCCGGGACAGGGCTCCTACGAGCAGTACTTC	CASSKNPGQGSYEQYF
TRBV6-4	TRBJ1-1	-	few	TGTGCCAGCAGTGCTTCAGCGAACACTGAAGCTTTCTTT	CASSASANTEAFF
TRBV7-2	TRBJ1-5	-	-	TGTGCCAGCAGCCGCAATCAGGGTTTAGGACAGCCCCAGCATTTT	CASSRNQGLGQPQHF
TRBV20-1	TRBJ2-1	-	-	TGCAGTGCTAGCCGGGGTGCTGAGCAGTTCTTC	CSASRGAEQFF
TRBV5-1	TRBJ1-5	-	-	TGCGCCAGCAGCCCGGGGCAGGAAGATCAGCCCCAGCATTTT	CASSPGQEDQPQHF
TRBV10-3	TRBJ1-3	-	-	TGTGCCATCAGTGAGTCGATGGGGGGTATCTCTGGAAACACCATATATTTT	CAISESMGGISGNTIYF
TRBV7-2	TRBJ2-1	-	once	TGTGCCAGCAGCTTTTATCGTGAGCAGTTCTTC	CASSFYREQFF
TRBV6-5	TRBJ1-2	-	few	TGTGCCAGCAGTAAGGACAGCAACTATGGCTACACCTTC	CASSKDSNYGYTF
TRBV6-5	TRBJ1-4	-	few	TGTGCCAGCAGCCTGGGGAGGCTGGTTAACGAAAAACTGTTTTTT	CASSLGRLVNEKLFF
TRBV6-5	TRBJ2-1	-	few	TGTGCCAGCAGTTATCAAATACTGAGCAATGAGCAGTTCTTC	CASSYQILSNEQFF
TRBV13	TRBJ2-3	-	-	TGTGCCAGCAGCTTTGCAGGGATGGAAGATACGCAGTATTTT	CASSFAGMEDTQYF
TRBV28	TRBJ2-7	TRBD1	-	TGTGCCAGCAGTCCGAGAGGACAGGGATCCTCCTACGAGCAGTACTTC	CASSPRGQGSSYEQYF
TRBV11-2	TRBJ1-4	-	-	TGTGCCAGCAGCTTAAGTCCAGGGGCTTGGGAAAAACTGTTTTTT	CASSLSPGAWEKLFF
TRBV19	TRBJ1-4	-	-	TGTGCCAGTAGTACCATGACAGGCGGAAAGAAAAAACTGTTTTTT	CASSTMTGGKKKLFF
TRBV27	TRBJ2-3	-	-	TGTGCCAGCAGTTTAATGCGCCCCCTTTCTGGGGCTAGCACAGATACGCAGTATTTT	CASSLMRPLSGASTDTQYF
TRBV11-3	TRBJ2-2	TRBD1	-	TGTGCCAGCAGCTTAACTCGGTGGGACAGTCGGGGCACCGGGGAGCTGTTTTTT	CASSLTRWDSRGTGELFF
TRBV5-4	TRBJ2-5	-	-	TGTGCCAGCAGCTTGGACGGGAGTAGGACCCAGTACTTC	CASSLDGSRTQYF